A single sample is the source of the 21 T cell receptor beta chains below, sequenced in a study of PD-L1 blockade in urothelial cancer. Assay used: immunoSEQ multiplex PCR; TCRdb lists only in-frame clones, some missing. The sample has approximately 50,000 clones; 84% are singletons. Noted time point: pretreatment peripheral blood. The specimen was PBMCs, collected around atezolizumab (anti-PD-L1) treatment. These receptors were collected from a man between 70 and 80 years old with urothelial cancer.

This clone was detected a few times. The chain recombines TRBV10-3 with TRBJ2-2, with D possibly being TRBD1 (7 bases). CDR3 length: 14 amino acids. The V end lost 7 bases, the J end lost 5 bases, and 14 bases lay between the germline ends. Germline CDR1 is ENHRY and CDR2 is SYGVKD. The CDR3 DNA is TGTGCCATCACCAGACAGGGAGGTACCGGGGAGCTGTTTTTT. Amino acid sequence: CAITRQGGTGELFF.

The count of this clone is one. As DNA, the CDR3 is TGTGCCAGCAGCGTAGGGGTGACACGGAGCACAGATACGCAGTATTTT. Encoded protein: CASSVGVTRSTDTQYF. The rearrangement uses TRBV9 and TRBJ2-3, with D unclear. V lost 0 bases and J lost 0, with 11 bases in between. Germline CDR1 and CDR2: SGDLS and YYNGEE. The CDR3 runs to 16 residues.

V usage is TRBV5-5 and J usage is TRBJ2-3; 13 bases are a match to TRBD2. Germline trimming cut 8 bases from V and 2 bases from J; bases unmatched to any gene: 11. The CDR3 runs 17 residues. Germline values: CDR1 SGHKS, CDR2 YYEKEE (reference sequence). CDR3 in DNA: TGTGCCAGTTCGCGGACTAGCGGGGGCCAATTCACAGATACGCAGTATTTT. Its translation: CASSRTSGGQFTDTQYF. The whole variable domain, remainder taken from reference TRBV5-5 and TRBJ2-3, is DAGVTQSPTHLIKTRGQQVTLRCSPISGHKSVSWYQQVLGQGPQFIFQYYEKEERGRGNFPDRFSARQFPNYSSELNVNALLLGDSALYLCASSRTSGGQFTDTQYFGPGTRLTVL.

The chain recombines TRBV6-5 with TRBJ2-3; D is unclear. Germline V gene sequence: CDR1 MNHEY, CDR2 SVGAGI. V lost 0 bases and J lost 2, with 6 bases in between. This CDR3 comprises 14 residues. The CDR3: CASSYSSDTDTQYF. The CDR3 bases are TGTGCCAGCAGTTACTCTTCAGACACAGATACGCAGTATTTT.

The rearrangement uses TRBV6-1 and TRBJ2-2; perhaps TRBD2 as D (6 bases). The germline CDR1 and CDR2 sequences are MNHNS and SASEGT. Trimming pared 3 bases from V and 0 bases from J, leaving 11 bases between. The length of the CDR3 is 16 residues. CDR3 in amino acids: CASSDIGGSNTGELFF. The CDR3, as DNA: TGTGCCAGCAGTGATATCGGGGGTTCGAACACCGGGGAGCTGTTTTTT.

This chain joins TRBV9 and TRBJ2-7; D might be TRBD1 (7 bases). The CDR3 sequence is 14 residues long. Trimming left V 5 bases short and J 7 bases short, with 19 bases between. From germline, CDR1 is SGDLS and CDR2 YYNGEE. CDR3: CASSAGQRFWEQYF. Written as DNA, the CDR3 is TGTGCCAGCAGTGCGGGACAGCGATTCTGGGAGCAGTACTTC.

This clone showed up just a few times. The rearrangement links TRBV19 to TRBJ2-7, with TRBD1 matching 10 bases. Germline V CDR1 and CDR2: LNHDA, SQIVND (reference sequence). CDR3 length: 16 amino acids. Losses at the gene ends were 4 bases for V and 4 bases for J; bases not matched to a gene: 10. The CDR3 loop reads CASSNEPGQGFYEQYF. The CDR3 bases are TGTGCCAGTAGTAACGAGCCGGGACAGGGGTTTTACGAGCAGTACTTC.

V gene TRBV2 combines with J gene TRBJ1-2, with 7 bases identical to TRBD1. From germline, CDR1 is SNHLY and CDR2 FYNNEI. This CDR3 has 13 residues. With 4 bases clipped from V and 3 bases from J, the junction kept 2 bases outside the gene matches. The CDR3 protein is CASSAGGDYGYTF. For the CDR3, the DNA is TGTGCCAGCAGTGCAGGGGGTGACTATGGCTACACCTTC. Filled out from reference TRBV2 and TRBJ1-2, the complete variable domain reads EPEVTQTPSHQVTQMGQEVILRCVPISNHLYFYWYRQILGQKVEFLVSFYNNEISEKSEIFDDQFSVERPDGSNFTLKIRSTKLEDSAMYFCASSAGGDYGYTFGSGTRLTVV.

This chain joins TRBV6-6 and TRBJ1-2, with 7 bases lining up with TRBD1. The CDR3 has 16 amino acids. Per germline, CDR1 MNHNY and CDR2 SVGAGI (reference sequence). V dropped 5 bases and J dropped 8; count of bases not matched to a gene: 17. This CDR3 is CASSIARQGSSYGYTF. CDR3 in DNA: TGTGCCAGCAGTATCGCTCGACAGGGAAGTTCGTACGGCTACACCTTC.

This clone was seen just once. The rearrangement links TRBV27 to TRBJ2-2; tentatively, D is TRBD1 (5 bases). V was shortened by 7 bases and J by 6 bases, with 15 bases between the two germline ends. The germline gives CDR1 MNHEY, CDR2 SMNVEV (reference sequence). The CDR3 contains 14 residues. The CDR3 DNA reads TGTGCCAGCACCTCTCCCGCAGGGTCCGGGGAGCTGTTTTTT. Its translation: CASTSPAGSGELFF.

The chain couples TRBV29-1 to TRBJ2-5, with a tentative D call TRBD1 (6 bases). The CDR3 contains 14 residues. Germline CDR1 reads SQVTM; CDR2 reads ANQGSEA. The germline V and J ends were trimmed by 6 bases and 4 bases, with 18 bases remaining between them. This CDR3 is CSVGTGSGRETQYF. For the CDR3, the DNA is TGCAGCGTAGGAACAGGGTCCGGTCGAGAGACCCAGTACTTC.

The rearrangement links TRBV5-6 to TRBJ1-6; D gene uncertain. The V end was cut by 3 bases, the J end by 6 bases, with 16 bases between. Germline CDR1 and CDR2: SGHDT and YYEEEE. The CDR3 spans 16 residues. CDR3 sequence reads: CASSSRGGPANSPLHF. The CDR3 bases are TGTGCCAGCAGCTCCCGGGGAGGACCTGCTAATTCACCCCTCCACTTT. Looking up the rest from reference TRBV5-6 and TRBJ1-6 gives the full variable domain: DAGVTQSPTHLIKTRGQQVTLRCSPKSGHDTVSWYQQALGQGPQFIFQYYEEEERQRGNFPDRFSGHQFPNYSSELNVNALLLGDSALYLCASSSRGGPANSPLHFGNGTRLTVT.

The chain recombines TRBV4-3 with TRBJ2-2, with D possibly TRBD2 on 6 matching bases. Germline V gives CDR1 LGHNA, CDR2 YSLEER. This CDR3 has 16 amino acids. Between the trimmed V and J ends, which lost 0 bases and 5 bases, there was a span of 13 bases. This chain's CDR3 is CASSQEPDGGTGELFF. The CDR3 coding sequence is TGCGCCAGCAGCCAAGAACCGGACGGGGGAACCGGGGAGCTGTTTTTT.

The gene calls are TRBV11-3 and TRBJ2-3, with D perhaps matching TRBD2 (6 bases). V was pared by 1 base and J by 2 bases, with 10 bases between. CDR3 length equals 15 residues. The V gene's germline CDR1 is SGHNT and CDR2 YENEEA. The CDR3 region is CASSLGGTYTDTQYF. The CDR3 nucleotides read TGTGCCAGCAGCTTAGGAGGGACTTACACAGATACGCAGTATTTT.

This clone was detected once. The chain uses TRBV5-4 and TRBJ1-1; D gene uncertain. The CDR3 spans 15 residues. Per the germline V gene, CDR1 is SGHNT and CDR2 is YYREEE (reference sequence). V was clipped by 0 bases and J by 8 bases, with 17 bases between them. The CDR3 DNA reads TGTGCCAGCAGCTTGGGGGGAGGGTACGTCCCGGAAGCTTTCTTT. Amino acid sequence: CASSLGGGYVPEAFF.

V usage is TRBV5-8 and J usage is TRBJ1-5, with 12 nucleotides matching TRBD1. The germline V gene encodes CDR1 SGHTS and CDR2 YDEGEE. CDR3 length equals 17 residues. Losses at the gene ends were 4 bases for V and 5 bases for J; bases not matched to a gene: 10. CDR3 sequence: CASSASSGTGGDQPQHF. The CDR3 coding sequence is TGTGCCAGCAGCGCATCATCCGGGACAGGGGGCGATCAGCCCCAGCATTTT.

The sample holds one count of this clone. The chain uses TRBV11-2 and TRBJ2-1, with TRBD2 matching over 11 bases. This CDR3 comprises 18 residues. J was trimmed by 5 bases and V by 1 base; bases with no gene match: 10. CDR1 and CDR2 from the germline V gene are SGHAT and FQNNGV. The CDR3 bases are TGTGCCAGCAGCTTAGGTTCCGGGACTAGCGGACCCCACAATGAGCAGTTCTTC. Translated: CASSLGSGTSGPHNEQFF.

CDR3: CASSRQGVDGYTF. As DNA, the CDR3 is TGTGCCAGCAGTCGACAGGGGGTTGATGGCTACACCTTC. This rearrangement joins TRBV6-1 to TRBJ1-2, with 9 bases matching TRBD1. This CDR3 is 13 amino acids long. J was trimmed by 6 bases and V by 5 bases; bases with no gene match: 4. The germline V gene encodes CDR1 MNHNS and CDR2 SASEGT.

The chain carries TRBV4-3 and TRBJ2-2; unclear D gene. V lost 0 bases and J lost 0, with 11 bases in between. Germline values: CDR1 LGHNA, CDR2 YSLEER. This CDR3 spans 17 amino acids. In DNA, the CDR3 is TGCGCCAGCAGCCAAGATGACTGGATAACGAACACCGGGGAGCTGTTTTTT. Protein: CASSQDDWITNTGELFF.

This clone was picked up one time. The V gene is TRBV19, the J gene TRBJ1-5; TRBD1 might be the D (6 bases). V was trimmed by 2 bases and J by 3 bases, leaving 11 bases between them. The CDR3 runs 15 residues. CDR1 is LNHDA, CDR2 SQIVND, per germline (reference sequence). CDR3 DNA: TGTGCCAGTAGTATAACAGGGATTAACAATCAGCCCCAGCATTTT. Translation: CASSITGINNQPQHF.

This chain joins TRBV18 and TRBJ2-3, with a tentative D call TRBD2 (5 bases). V was shortened by 5 bases and J by 4 bases, with 10 bases between the two germline ends. The CDR3 length is 13 residues. Germline CDR1 reads KGHSH; CDR2 reads LQKENI. In nucleotides, the CDR3 is TGTGCCAGCTCAAGAGGGATCCCAGATACGCAGTATTTT. It translates to CASSRGIPDTQYF.